This T cell receptor (beta chain) was profiled in a study of CD8+CD57+ T cells in acquired aplastic anemia. V shed 0 bases and J 6 bases; nucleotides not matched to a gene: 5. From germline, CDR1 is SGHAT and CDR2 FQNNGV. The CDR3 has 15 residues. Study observations and caveats: Patients were compared with controls for CD8+ Simpson's diversity, and no significant difference emerged.

The template used for profiling TCR beta VDJ and CDR3 was genomic DNA. From the reads, TCRdb called clonotypes with MiXCR, one entry per CDR3 protein. The repertoire holds under 500,000 distinct CDR3 sequences, over 25% seen once, with approximately 0.82% in the top ten. Comments on this clonotype: Its cognate antigen is unknown.

Before being chosen for sequencing, patients had shown CD8+CD57+ cell expansion by flow cytometry. The chain has TRBV11-2 and TRBJ2-1; TRBD1 matches 7 bases. This sequence originates from a human donor with aplastic anemia. Sequenced sample: sorted CD4+, CD8+, or CD8+CD57+ T cells (not recorded which) from PBMCs. The CDR3 coding sequence is TGTGCCAGCAGCTTAGAGCACCGGGACAGCAATGAGCAGTTCTTC. Its translation is CASSLEHRDSNEQFF.